Following are 14 T cell receptor beta chains from one sample sequenced in a study of cytomegalovirus exposure and HLA in healthy donors. The primer mix had 60 Vbeta and 13 Jbeta primers. TCRdb keeps only in-frame clones here, not all; method: immunoSEQ multiplex PCR. The repertoire holds under 150,000 clones, with around 77% as singletons. Specimen: PBMCs. The receptor set was obtained from a woman in her forties or fifties in good health and CMV-seronegative.

CDR3 in amino acids: CASSSTGTSGGSYTGELFF. The CDR3 DNA is TGTGCCAGCAGCTCGACGGGGACTAGCGGGGGGTCCTACACCGGGGAGCTGTTTTTT. The chain has TRBV7-9 and TRBJ2-2, with TRBD2 matching over 15 bases. V was pared by 4 bases and J by 3 bases, with 9 bases of the junction left unmatched. Looked up from germline, CDR1 is SEHNR and CDR2 is FQNEAQ (reference sequence). The CDR3 is made up of 19 amino acids.

The chain links TRBV19 to TRBJ1-5; D call uncertain. V lost 5 bases, J lost 0 bases, and 14 bases lay in between. The CDR3 is 16 residues long. Germline values: CDR1 LNHDA, CDR2 SQIVND (reference sequence). In nucleotides, the CDR3 is TGTGCCAGTAGTCCCGATGGGCCCTATAGCAATCAGCCCCAGCATTTT. Translated, it gives CASSPDGPYSNQPQHF.

The chain couples TRBV14 to TRBJ1-3; D perhaps matches TRBD1 (5 bases). CDR1 is SGHDN and CDR2 is FVKESK in the germline V gene. The CDR3 contains 14 residues. Trimming took off 4 bases at V and 1 base at J, with 8 bases between the two ends. CDR3: CASSPQGSGNTIYF. CDR3 coding DNA: TGTGCCAGCAGCCCCCAGGGTTCTGGAAACACCATATATTTT.

The chain carries TRBV27 and TRBJ1-6; perhaps TRBD1 as D (5 bases). The germline V gene encodes CDR1 MNHEY and CDR2 SMNVEV (reference sequence). V dropped 6 bases and J dropped 7 bases, with 13 bases sitting between them. This CDR3 has 14 amino acids. The CDR3: CASSWGGENSPLHF. CDR3 DNA: TGTGCCAGCAGCTGGGGGGGGGAAAATTCACCCCTCCACTTT.

The rearrangement joins TRBV2 to TRBJ1-1; no clear D gene. The V end was cut by 2 bases, the J end by 6 bases, with 13 bases between. The CDR3 sequence is 14 residues long. CDR1 is SNHLY, CDR2 FYNNEI, per germline. As DNA, the CDR3 is TGTGCCAGCAGTGAAAGCGGGATGGGCGCTGAAGCTTTCTTT. This codes for CASSESGMGAEAFF.

The CDR3 DNA reads as TGTGCCTGGGATCTAGCGCCGGGAAGTGGAAACACCATATATTTT. Translation: CAWDLAPGSGNTIYF. The genes are TRBV30 and TRBJ1-3; D ambiguous. Germline V gene lookup returns CDR1 GTSNPN and CDR2 SVGIG (reference sequence). The CDR3 contains 15 residues. Trimming removed 5 bases from V and 3 bases from J, with 17 bases in between.

In its sample, this clone was seen once. The J gene is TRBJ2-2, the V gene TRBV10-2; 7 bases are shared with TRBD2. The J segment lost 6 bases and the V segment lost 8 bases, leaving 12 bases of the junction unmatched. The CDR3 spans 15 residues. The germline V gene encodes CDR1 WSHSY and CDR2 SAAADI. In DNA, the CDR3 is TGCGCCAGCCGACTAGCCCTTGGGGAAGCCGGGGAGCTGTTTTTT. Translating gives CASRLALGEAGELFF.

The rearrangement joins TRBV11-3 to TRBJ1-1; D possibly corresponds to TRBD1 (5 bases). The CDR3 runs to 13 residues. The germline V gene has CDR1 SGHNT and CDR2 YENEEA. V lost 3 bases to trimming and J lost 5 bases, with 10 bases between them. CDR3 sequence reads: CASSFNGGTEAFF. The CDR3 DNA follows: TGTGCCAGCAGCTTTAACGGGGGGACTGAAGCTTTCTTT.

This clone was counted once. This chain links TRBV6-6 with TRBJ1-2, with 9 bases matching TRBD1. CDR3 length: 14 residues. Germline values: CDR1 MNHNY, CDR2 SVGAGI (reference sequence). The V segment lost 4 bases and the J segment 6 bases; nucleotides outside the gene matches: 6. DNA of the CDR3: TGTGCCAGCAGTTGGGACAGGGATATCAATGGCTACACCTTC. Its translation is CASSWDRDINGYTF.

The rearrangement joins TRBV7-9 to TRBJ1-1; no reliable D call. Germline V lookup: CDR1 SEHNR, CDR2 FQNEAQ (reference sequence). The CDR3 runs to 15 residues. Trimming pared 0 bases from V and 0 bases from J, leaving 8 bases between. In DNA form, the CDR3 reads TGTGCCAGCAGCTTAGCTATATTTTTGAACACTGAAGCTTTCTTT. Translated, it gives CASSLAIFLNTEAFF.

This clone was detected once. The chain carries TRBV5-1 and TRBJ2-5; 7 bases are a match to TRBD1. Trimming removed 0 bases from V and 4 bases from J; junction bases left unmatched: 6. The germline gives CDR1 SGHRS, CDR2 YFSETQ. The CDR3 is made up of 15 amino acids. Written as DNA, the CDR3 is TGCGCCAGCAGCTTGGTGGACAGGTTAAGAGAGACCCAGTACTTC. Its translation: CASSLVDRLRETQYF.

Concerning this clone: The junction departs from germline at one end; a sequencing error may be responsible. The chain recombines TRBV10-3 with TRBJ2-5; D is possibly TRBD1 (8 bases). The J call is uncertain, as TRBJ2-7 better fits the DNA end. Germline loops: CDR1 ENHRY, CDR2 SYGVKD. This CDR3 comprises 19 residues. CDR3 bases: TGTGCCATCAGTGAGTCTCCCCCCGAAACAGGGGGGGCCTCCGACGAGCAGTACTTC. Residues: CAISESPPETGGASDEQYF.

The chain couples TRBV2 to TRBJ1-2, with TRBD1 as a possible D gene (5 bases). The CDR3 spans 15 residues. Trimming took 4 bases from V and 0 from J, leaving 12 bases between them. The germline V gene encodes CDR1 SNHLY and CDR2 FYNNEI. CDR3 residues: CASSVDRLANYGYTF. In DNA form, the CDR3 reads TGTGCCAGCAGTGTTGACAGACTCGCTAACTATGGCTACACCTTC. Full variable domain (remainder filled in from reference TRBV2 and TRBJ1-2): EPEVTQTPSHQVTQMGQEVILRCVPISNHLYFYWYRQILGQKVEFLVSFYNNEISEKSEIFDDQFSVERPDGSNFTLKIRSTKLEDSAMYFCASSVDRLANYGYTFGSGTRLTVV.

This sequence joins TRBV6-1 and TRBJ2-7; 7 nucleotides match TRBD1. This CDR3 region has 14 residues. V trimming: 7 bases; J trimming: 3 bases; junction bases outside the gene matches: 9. From germline, CDR1 is MNHNS and CDR2 SASEGT. The CDR3 DNA is TGTGCCAGCATCCCAGCCCCAGGGGGCTACGAGCAGTACTTC. It encodes CASIPAPGGYEQYF.